These 15 T cell receptor beta chains share one sample of origin, sequenced in a study of cytomegalovirus exposure and HLA in healthy donors. The PCR made use of 60 Vbeta and 13 Jbeta primers. TCRdb keeps only in-frame clones here, not all; method: immunoSEQ multiplex PCR. Its table lists about 160,000 clones. The source material was PBMCs. These receptors were taken from a woman aged 60-75 years in good health and CMV-seronegative.

J is TRBJ2-7 and V is TRBV6-6, with 13 bases that match TRBD2. Looked up from germline, CDR1 is MNHNY and CDR2 is SVGAGI (reference sequence). The length of the CDR3 is 14 residues. V lost 6 bases, J lost 6 bases, and 5 bases stayed unmatched. The CDR3 DNA sequence: TGTGCCAGCAGCCTAGGACTAGCGGGAGTCGAGCAGTACTTC. As protein: CASSLGLAGVEQYF.

This sequence joins TRBV5-1 and TRBJ2-1, with D perhaps matching TRBD2 (6 bases). Germline CDR1 SGHRS, CDR2 YFSETQ. The V gene lost 6 bases and the J gene lost 16 bases, with 20 bases spanning the gap. CDR3 length: 12 amino acids. CDR3 in DNA: TGCGCCAGCACCCCCCCGGGACTTGCCCTTTTCTTC. Amino acid sequence: CASTPPGLALFF.

J is TRBJ1-1 and V is TRBV29-1; 7 bases match TRBD1. CDR3 length: 14 amino acids. Unmatched junction bases numbered 10, after V lost 5 bases and J lost 4 bases. The germline CDR1 and CDR2 sequences are SQVTM and ANQGSEA. The CDR3 DNA sequence: TGCAGCGTTATGACAGGGCGGTATAGCACTGAAGCTTTCTTT. The encoded protein is CSVMTGRYSTEAFF.

The rearrangement uses TRBV5-1 and TRBJ2-1; the match to TRBD1 covers 9 bases. The germline gives CDR1 SGHRS, CDR2 YFSETQ. This CDR3 comprises 15 residues. With 2 bases clipped from V and 8 bases from J, the junction kept 8 bases outside the gene matches. Written as DNA, the CDR3 is TGCGCCAGCAGCTTCCGGGACAGGGATCGAGATGAGCAGTTCTTC. Protein: CASSFRDRDRDEQFF.

The rearrangement joins TRBV19 to TRBJ2-3, with D possibly matching TRBD2 (6 bases). Germline assignment: CDR1 LNHDA and CDR2 SQIVND (reference sequence). The V end lost 6 bases, the J end lost 0 bases, and 10 bases lay between the germline ends. CDR3 length equals 14 residues. The DNA of the CDR3 is TGTGCCAGTAGCCTGGGAGGAAGCACAGATACGCAGTATTTT. It is translated as CASSLGGSTDTQYF.

The CDR3 sequence is CASSGGKETQYF. For the CDR3, the DNA is TGTGCCAGCTCAGGGGGGAAAGAGACCCAGTACTTC. The chain employs TRBV18 and TRBJ2-5; TRBD2 might be the D (6 bases). The CDR3 has 12 residues. V was pared by 5 bases and J by 3 bases, with 7 bases between. The V gene's germline CDR1 is KGHSH and CDR2 LQKENI. The entire variable domain, with the rest obtained from reference TRBV18 and TRBJ2-5, is as follows: NAGVMQNPRHLVRRRGQEARLRCSPMKGHSHVYWYRQLPEEGLKFMVYLQKENIIDESGMPKERFSAEFPKEGPSILRIQQVVRGDSAAYFCASSGGKETQYFGPGTRLLVL.

The J gene is TRBJ2-3, the V gene TRBV7-9; 11 nucleotides align to TRBD2. The CDR3 has 17 amino acids. Losses at the gene ends were 3 bases for V and 3 bases for J; bases not matched to a gene: 8. From germline, CDR1 is SEHNR and CDR2 FQNEAQ (reference sequence). The chain's CDR3 is CASSFNLLAGDTDTQYF. CDR3 in DNA: TGTGCCAGCAGCTTTAACCTACTAGCGGGAGATACAGATACGCAGTATTTT.

Of note for this clone: A junction boundary mismatches the germline segment, possibly from a read error. This specimen includes other DNA sequences encoding the same CDR3. The rearrangement links TRBV6-1 to TRBJ2-5; 8 bases line up with TRBD1. CDR1 and CDR2 from the germline V gene are MNHNS and SASEGT. This CDR3 spans 15 amino acids. The CDR3 region has the DNA TGCGCCAGCAGTGGAACCGGGACAGGCCCGGGGACCCAGTACTTC. It translates to CASSGTGTGPGTQYF.

V gene TRBV10-3 combines with J gene TRBJ1-1; 7 bases match TRBD1. The V segment lost 5 bases and the J segment 2 bases; nucleotides outside the gene matches: 8. Per germline, CDR1 ENHRY and CDR2 SYGVKD. The CDR3 extends over 15 amino acids. CDR3 in DNA: TGTGCCATCAGTATAGTACAGGGGAAAAACACTGAAGCTTTCTTT. The encoded protein is CAISIVQGKNTEAFF.

The chain employs TRBV6-5 and TRBJ2-1; D gene ambiguous. Germline CDR1 and CDR2: MNHEY and SVGAGI. With 2 bases removed from V and 2 bases from J, the gap between germline ends came to 7 bases. The CDR3 runs 14 residues. CDR3 nucleotides: TGTGCCAGCAGTTACGGTACTCCCTACAATGAGCAGTTCTTC. This sequence encodes CASSYGTPYNEQFF.

The V and J genes are TRBV2 and TRBJ1-1; maybe TRBD1 (5 bases). Germline CDR1 reads SNHLY; CDR2 reads FYNNEI. Trimming shortened V by 6 bases and J by 1 base, and 12 bases separated the two germline ends. The length of the CDR3 is 14 residues. CDR3 residues: CASRLGTSNTEAFF. CDR3 DNA: TGTGCCAGCAGACTAGGGACTTCGAACACTGAAGCTTTCTTT.

The V gene is TRBV10-3, the J gene TRBJ2-7, with D possibly matching TRBD1 (6 bases). V lost 3 bases to trimming and J lost 3 bases, with 18 bases between them. Germline V gives CDR1 ENHRY, CDR2 SYGVKD. The CDR3 sequence is 16 residues long. As DNA, the CDR3 is TGTGCCATCAGTGACGCTATAAGGACAGCCAACTACGAGCAGTACTTC. Amino acids: CAISDAIRTANYEQYF.

The chain is built from TRBV10-2 and TRBJ2-1, with D possibly matching TRBD2 (5 bases). From germline, CDR1 is WSHSY and CDR2 SAAADI. The V end was cut by 10 bases, the J end by 10 bases, with 20 bases between. The CDR3 length is 13 residues. In DNA form, the CDR3 reads TGCGCCATCTCCAGGACGAGGGAAATGGAGCAGTTCTTC. As protein: CAISRTREMEQFF.

This chain uses TRBV2 with TRBJ1-2; 11 bases line up with TRBD1. The germline V gene has CDR1 SNHLY and CDR2 FYNNEI. V dropped 4 bases and J dropped 4; count of bases not matched to a gene: 5. This CDR3 spans 15 amino acids. The CDR3 region has the DNA TGTGCCAGCAGTGCGAGGACAGGGGGCGTCTATGGCTACACCTTC. This codes for CASSARTGGVYGYTF.

This sequence joins TRBV27 and TRBJ1-1; the D is unclear. CDR1 and CDR2 from the germline V gene are MNHEY and SMNVEV (reference sequence). With 4 bases removed from V and 11 bases from J, the gap between germline ends came to 23 bases. CDR3 length: 15 residues. In nucleotides, the CDR3 is TGTGCCAGCAGTTCCCAACCCATCACTCGAAGCGTGGCTTTCTTT. Translated, it gives CASSSQPITRSVAFF.